This note documents a single T cell receptor (beta chain) sequence. These data come from a study of T cell responses to AZD1222 COVID-19 vaccine. Trimming shortened V by 3 bases and J by 8 bases, and 10 bases separated the two germline ends. The CDR3 is 12 amino acids. Germline V gene lookup returns CDR1 DFQATT and CDR2 SNEGSKA (reference sequence). Assay: immunoSEQ multiplex PCR; the TCRdb copy retains only in-frame clones and omits some. The sample holds fewer than 90,000 clones, 75% to 95% seen once. This sequence originates from an adult who received the AZD1222 COVID-19 vaccine. Sample: peripheral blood, taken 28 days after the second AZD1222 dose. The V and J genes are TRBV20-1 and TRBJ1-4; D is unresolved. The CDR3 sequence: CSASPSSEKLFF. CDR3 in DNA: TGCAGTGCTAGTCCCTCCAGCGAAAAACTGTTTTTT.